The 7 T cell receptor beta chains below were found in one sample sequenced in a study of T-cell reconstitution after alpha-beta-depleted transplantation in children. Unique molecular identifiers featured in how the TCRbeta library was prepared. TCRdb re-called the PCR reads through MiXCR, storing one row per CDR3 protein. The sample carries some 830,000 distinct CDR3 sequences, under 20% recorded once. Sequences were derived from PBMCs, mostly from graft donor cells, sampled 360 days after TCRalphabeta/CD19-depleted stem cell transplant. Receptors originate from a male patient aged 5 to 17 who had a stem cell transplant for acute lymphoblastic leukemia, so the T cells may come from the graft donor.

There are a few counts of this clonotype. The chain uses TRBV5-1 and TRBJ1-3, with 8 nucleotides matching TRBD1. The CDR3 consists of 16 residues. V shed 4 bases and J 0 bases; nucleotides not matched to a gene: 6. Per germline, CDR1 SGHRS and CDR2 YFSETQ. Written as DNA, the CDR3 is TGCGCCAGCAGCCTCAGACAGGGGATCTCTGGAAACACCATATATTTT. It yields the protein CASSLRQGISGNTIYF.

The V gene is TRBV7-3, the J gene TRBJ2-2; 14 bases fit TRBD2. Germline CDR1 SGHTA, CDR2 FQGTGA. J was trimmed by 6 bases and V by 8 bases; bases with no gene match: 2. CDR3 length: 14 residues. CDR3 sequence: CASGGLAGAGELFF. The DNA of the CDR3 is TGTGCCAGCGGGGGACTAGCGGGAGCCGGGGAGCTGTTTTTT.

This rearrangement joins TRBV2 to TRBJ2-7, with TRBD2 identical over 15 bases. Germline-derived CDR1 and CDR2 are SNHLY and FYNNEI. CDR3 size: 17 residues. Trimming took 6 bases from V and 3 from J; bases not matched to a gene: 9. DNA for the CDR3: TGTGCCAGCAGAGCCGGGACTAGCGGGAGGCGGGTCTACGAGCAGTACTTC. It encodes CASRAGTSGRRVYEQYF.

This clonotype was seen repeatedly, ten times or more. CDR3 DNA: TGCAGTGCCTTAAGGGGGAACTATGGCTACACCTTC. This sequence encodes CSALRGNYGYTF. The rearrangement joins TRBV20-1 to TRBJ1-2; a weak D match, TRBD1 (6 bases). The CDR3 sequence is 12 residues long. V was trimmed by 6 bases and J by 2 bases, leaving 10 bases between them. Germline V gene sequence: CDR1 DFQATT, CDR2 SNEGSKA (reference sequence).

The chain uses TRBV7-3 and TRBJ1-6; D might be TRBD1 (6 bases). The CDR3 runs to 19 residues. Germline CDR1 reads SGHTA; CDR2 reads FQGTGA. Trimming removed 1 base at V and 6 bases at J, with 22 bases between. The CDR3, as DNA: TGTGCCAGCAGCTTAAAAGCGGCAGGGGCTGCGGGATCTAATTCACCCCTCCACTTT. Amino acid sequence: CASSLKAAGAAGSNSPLHF.

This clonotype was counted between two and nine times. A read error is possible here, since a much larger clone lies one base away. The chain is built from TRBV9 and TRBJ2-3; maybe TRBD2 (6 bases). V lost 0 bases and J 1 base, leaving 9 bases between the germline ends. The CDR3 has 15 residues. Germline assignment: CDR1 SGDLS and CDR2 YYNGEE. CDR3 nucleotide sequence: TGTGCCAGCAGCGTAGCCGGGAGTGGCACAGATACGCAGTATTTT. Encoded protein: CASSVAGSGTDTQYF. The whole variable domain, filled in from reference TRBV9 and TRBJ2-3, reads DSGVTQTPKHLITATGQRVTLRCSPRSGDLSVYWYQQSLDQGLQFLIQYYNGEERAKGNILERFSAQQFPDLHSELNLSSLELGDSALYFCASSVAGSGTDTQYFGPGTRLTVL.

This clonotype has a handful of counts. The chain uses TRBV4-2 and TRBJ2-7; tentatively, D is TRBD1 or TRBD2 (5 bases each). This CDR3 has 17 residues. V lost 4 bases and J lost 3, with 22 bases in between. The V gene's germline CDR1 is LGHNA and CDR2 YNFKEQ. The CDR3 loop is CASSPHKRGADDYEQYF. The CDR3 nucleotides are TGTGCCAGCAGCCCACACAAAAGGGGAGCGGATGACTACGAGCAGTACTTC.